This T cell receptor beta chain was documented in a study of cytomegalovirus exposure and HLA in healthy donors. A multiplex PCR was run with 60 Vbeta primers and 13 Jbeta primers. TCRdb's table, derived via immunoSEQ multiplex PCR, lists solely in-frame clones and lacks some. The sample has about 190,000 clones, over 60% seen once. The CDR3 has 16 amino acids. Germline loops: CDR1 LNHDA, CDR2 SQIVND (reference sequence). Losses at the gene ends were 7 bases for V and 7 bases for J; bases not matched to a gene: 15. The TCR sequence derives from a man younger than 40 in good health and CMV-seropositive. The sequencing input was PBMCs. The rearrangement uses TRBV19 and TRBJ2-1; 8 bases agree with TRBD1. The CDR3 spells CASTFRRQGARNEQFF. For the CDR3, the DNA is TGTGCCAGTACTTTTCGACGGCAGGGGGCGCGGAATGAGCAGTTCTTC. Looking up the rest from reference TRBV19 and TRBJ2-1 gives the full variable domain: DGGITQSPKYLFRKEGQNVTLSCEQNLNHDAMYWYRQDPGQGLRLIYYSQIVNDFQKGDIAEGYSVSREKKESFPLTVTSAQKNPTAFYLCASTFRRQGARNEQFFGPGTRLTVL.